This T cell receptor (beta chain) was obtained from a study of blood T cell repertoires in COVID-19. The wider study: Sites across the United States, Italy and Spain contributed samples from acute and convalescent COVID-19.

In the source study's methods: Quantification of nucleated cells was approximated via reference gene primer amplification. Sequencing used immunoSEQ multiplex PCR; TCRdb keeps in-frame clones, though not all of them. V and J calls and clone size are as listed in that table; D and trimming were resolved from the DNA. The sample yields a few hundred thousand clones, 70% to 90% seen once. The germline gives CDR1 DFQATT, CDR2 SNEGSKA (reference sequence). This CDR3 is built from 13 residues. V lost 3 bases and J 0 bases, leaving 9 bases between the germline ends. Sequencing was carried out using PBMCs or T cells enriched from blood (not recorded which). The TCR originated in a woman aged 40 to 55 who had recovered from COVID-19. The J gene is TRBJ2-7, the V gene TRBV20-1; D is unclear. The DNA of the CDR3 is TGCAGTGCTAGTGGGTATAGCTCCTACGAGCAGTACTTC. Its translation is CSASGYSSYEQYF.